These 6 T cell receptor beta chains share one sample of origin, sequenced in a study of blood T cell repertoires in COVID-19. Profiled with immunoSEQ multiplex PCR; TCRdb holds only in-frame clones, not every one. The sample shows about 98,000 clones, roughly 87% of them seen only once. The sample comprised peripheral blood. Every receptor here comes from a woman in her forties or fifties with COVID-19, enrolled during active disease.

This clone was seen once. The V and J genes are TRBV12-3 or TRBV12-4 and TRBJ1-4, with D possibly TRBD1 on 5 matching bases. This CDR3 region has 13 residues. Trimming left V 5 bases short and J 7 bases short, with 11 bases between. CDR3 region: CASSPGWSEKLFF. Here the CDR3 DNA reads TGTGCCAGCAGTCCAGGGTGGAGTGAAAAACTGTTTTTT.

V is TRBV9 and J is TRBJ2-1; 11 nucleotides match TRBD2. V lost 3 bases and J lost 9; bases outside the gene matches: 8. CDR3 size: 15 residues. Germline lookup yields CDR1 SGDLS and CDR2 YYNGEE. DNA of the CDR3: TGTGCCAGCAGCGATAGGACTAGCGGGCGAGGTGAGCAGTTCTTC. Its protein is CASSDRTSGRGEQFF.

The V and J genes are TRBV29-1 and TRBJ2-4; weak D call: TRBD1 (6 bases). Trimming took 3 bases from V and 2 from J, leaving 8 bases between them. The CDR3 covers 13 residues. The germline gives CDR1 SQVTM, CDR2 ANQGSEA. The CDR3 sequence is CSVDDRTKNIQYF. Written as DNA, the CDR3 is TGCAGCGTTGACGACAGGACCAAAAACATTCAGTACTTC.

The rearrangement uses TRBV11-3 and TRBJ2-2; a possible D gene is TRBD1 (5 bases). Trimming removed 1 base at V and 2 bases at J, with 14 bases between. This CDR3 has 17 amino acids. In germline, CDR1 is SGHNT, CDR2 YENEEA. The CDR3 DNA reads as TGTGCCAGCAGCTTAGCGATGGGGCAGGATAACACCGGGGAGCTGTTTTTT. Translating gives CASSLAMGQDNTGELFF.

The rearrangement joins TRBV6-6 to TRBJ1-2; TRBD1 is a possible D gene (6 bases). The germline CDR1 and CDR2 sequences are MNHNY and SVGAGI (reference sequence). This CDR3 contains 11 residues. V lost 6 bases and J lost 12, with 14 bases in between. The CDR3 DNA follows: TGTGCCAGCAGCCGCGAGGGGGTGAACACCTTC. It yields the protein CASSREGVNTF.

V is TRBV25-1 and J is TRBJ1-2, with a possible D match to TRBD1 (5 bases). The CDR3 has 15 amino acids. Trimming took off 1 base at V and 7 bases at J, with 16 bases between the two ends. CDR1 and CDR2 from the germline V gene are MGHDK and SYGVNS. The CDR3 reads CASSESRTTRAGYTF. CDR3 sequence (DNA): TGTGCCAGCAGTGAATCTCGGACAACTCGCGCTGGCTACACCTTC.